The source of this T cell receptor beta chain is a study of T-cell memory formation after mild COVID-19. A few counts support this clonotype. Its matching antigen is unknown. This CDR3 contains 12 residues. The V gene's germline CDR1 is SNHLY and CDR2 FYNNEI. V was cut by 7 bases and J by 7 bases, with 11 bases left in between. Via MiXCR, TCRdb re-called the 5' RACE reads, giving one row per CDR3 protein. Here the sample spans roughly 160,000 distinct CDR3 sequences, roughly 10% being singletons. Whole-study results and caveats: Memory cells collected pre-infection included some clones that later responded, suggesting cross-reactive memory joined. Second-wave clones with a day 37 peak had unconfirmed SARS-CoV-2 specificity.

This chain uses TRBV2 with TRBJ1-5; D ambiguous. The sequence derives from a man aged 18 to 30 who had mild COVID-19 (a few samples of this study predate the infection). Cell type and time point are not known. Sequencing used PBMCs or a T cell subset sorted from them (not recorded which). CDR3 bases: TGTGCCAGCAATGCGGAGGGACAGCCCCAGCATTTT. It is translated as CASNAEGQPQHF.